The 28 T cell receptor beta chains in this list originate from one sample, sequenced in a study of Graves' ophthalmopathy and Graves' hyperthyroidism. Using RNA transcripts, the TCR beta CDR3 regions were amplified. Amplification began with first-round RT-PCR using HTBI primers, then second-round multiplex PCR was performed. TCRdb reanalysed the multiplex PCR reads using MiXCR and keeps one entry per CDR3 protein. The table lists 400,000 to 500,000 distinct CDR3 sequences, around 20% of them singletons. The sequencing sample was made of peripheral blood. Every receptor here comes from a woman aged 18-29 years with stable Graves' hyperthyroidism.

This clonotype was detected many times. The chain carries TRBV10-3 and TRBJ2-7; D is perhaps TRBD2 (6 bases). Trimming took 0 bases from V and 6 from J, leaving 12 bases between them. The CDR3 extends over 14 amino acids. Germline V gives CDR1 ENHRY, CDR2 SYGVKD. The CDR3 here is CAISESILGGEQYF. The CDR3 DNA is TGTGCCATCAGTGAGTCGATCTTGGGGGGCGAGCAGTACTTC.

This clonotype is a singleton in its sample. V usage is TRBV6-1 and J usage is TRBJ1-2; D ambiguous. The V end lost 8 bases, the J end lost 4 bases, and 17 bases lay between the germline ends. CDR1 is MNHNS and CDR2 is SASEGT in the germline V gene. The CDR3 loop spans 14 amino acids. CDR3 region: CASSLKQRSYGYTF. CDR3 nucleotides: TGTGCCAGCTCCCTAAAACAGAGGAGCTATGGCTACACCTTC.

A remark on this clonotype: This likely comes from a read error, as the CDR3 has no conserved phenylalanine or tryptophan at its end. CDR3 DNA: TGTGCCAGCAACTCGATCATTGTGCTCGGGGAGTCCCAGTACTAC. Residues: CASNSIIVLGESQYY. This chain links TRBV14 with TRBJ2-5; maybe TRBD2 (5 bases). Trimming stripped 7 bases from V and 9 bases from J, with 24 bases between. The length of the CDR3 is 15 residues. From germline, CDR1 is SGHDN and CDR2 FVKESK.

The V call is TRBV18, the J call TRBJ1-1; D may be TRBD1 (6 bases). CDR1 and CDR2 (germline): KGHSH, LQKENI. The CDR3 contains 15 residues. Trimming left V 4 bases short and J 10 bases short, with 22 bases between. CDR3 coding DNA: TGTGCCAGCTCACTCCACGAGACAGGATTTGGTAGAGCTTTCTTT. Translation gives CASSLHETGFGRAFF. Together with reference TRBV18 and TRBJ1-1, the CDR3 gives the full variable domain: NAGVMQNPRHLVRRRGQEARLRCSPMKGHSHVYWYRQLPEEGLKFMVYLQKENIIDESGMPKERFSAEFPKEGPSILRIQQVVRGDSAAYFCASSLHETGFGRAFFGQGTRLTVV.

This clonotype occurred many times. The CDR3 spells CASRKSTGGNQPQHF. The DNA of the CDR3 is TGTGCCAGCAGGAAGTCGACAGGCGGCAATCAGCCCCAGCATTTT. This chain joins TRBV2 and TRBJ1-5; the D gene is possibly TRBD1 (6 bases). The CDR3 is 15 residues long. The germline V gene has CDR1 SNHLY and CDR2 FYNNEI. V was trimmed by 6 bases and J by 2 bases, leaving 14 bases between them.

In this sample, this clonotype turned up a few times. The gene calls are TRBV3-1 and TRBJ2-1, with 9 bases aligning to TRBD2. From germline, CDR1 is LGHDT and CDR2 YNNKEL (reference sequence). With V trimmed by 4 bases and J by 9 bases, 7 bases remained unmatched. This CDR3 region has 14 residues. The CDR3 sequence is CASSPGLAWREQFF. The CDR3 DNA sequence: TGTGCCAGCAGCCCGGGACTAGCATGGCGTGAGCAGTTCTTC.

This clonotype appeared many times. The chain uses TRBV11-1 and TRBJ2-7; 9 nucleotides line up with TRBD2. Germline V gene sequence: CDR1 SGHAT, CDR2 FQDESV (reference sequence). CDR3 length: 16 residues. J was trimmed by 2 bases and V by 5 bases; bases with no gene match: 10. In nucleotides, the CDR3 is TGTGCCAGCAGCCCCCCCCGGCGGGAGGGGGCCTACGAGCAGTACTTC. Translation gives CASSPPRREGAYEQYF.

This chain uses TRBV5-1 with TRBJ2-7; TRBD2 matches at 8 bases. With 1 base clipped from V and 5 bases from J, the junction kept 17 bases outside the gene matches. CDR1 and CDR2 from the germline V gene are SGHRS and YFSETQ. This CDR3 comprises 18 residues. The CDR3 bases are TGCGCCAGCAGCTTGAGGCTAGCGGGCACCACCTCGGAGGACGAGCAGTACTTC. This codes for CASSLRLAGTTSEDEQYF.

This clonotype was seen ten or more times. The gene calls are TRBV7-8 and TRBJ1-5; tentative D call: TRBD1 (5 bases). V was trimmed by 7 bases and J by 0 bases, leaving 13 bases between them. The CDR3 is made up of 15 amino acids. The germline gives CDR1 SGHVS, CDR2 FQNEAQ. The DNA for the CDR3 is TGTGCCAGCAAATTAGACAGAGATAGCAATCAGCCCCAGCATTTT. It is translated as CASKLDRDSNQPQHF.

This clonotype has more than one count but fewer than ten. The V call is TRBV3-1, the J call TRBJ2-4; 8 bases map to TRBD2. The junction had 9 bases not matched to a gene; V was cut back by 7 bases and J by 7 bases. The V gene's germline CDR1 is LGHDT and CDR2 YNNKEL (reference sequence). The CDR3 contains 14 residues. CDR3 coding DNA: TGTGCCAGCAAACCGGGACTAGATAATAACATTCAGTACTTC. It encodes CASKPGLDNNIQYF.

Of note for this clonotype: One base away lies a much larger clone, so this may be a sequencing read error. V is TRBV20-1 and J is TRBJ1-5, with TRBD1 matching 8 bases. This CDR3 is built from 16 residues. Germline lookup yields CDR1 DFQATT and CDR2 SNEGSKA (reference sequence). Trimming at V came to 0 bases and at J to 6 bases, leaving 10 bases not matched to a gene. The CDR3 reads CSAREIRTGRSQPQHF. CDR3 DNA sequence: TGCAGTGCTAGAGAAATTAGGACAGGGAGGAGTCAGCCCCAGCATTTT.

This clonotype came up many times. This sequence joins TRBV12-3 or TRBV12-4 and TRBJ2-5, with 8 bases identical to TRBD2. The CDR3 consists of 15 residues. The V and J ends lost 3 bases and 4 bases, in that order; junction bases with no gene match: 7. In nucleotides, the CDR3 is TGTGCCAGCAGTTTCGGGAGGGCCAGAGGAGAGACCCAGTACTTC. Translation gives CASSFGRARGETQYF.

This clonotype was detected only a few times. The V and J genes are TRBV9 and TRBJ2-2; tentatively, D is TRBD2 (7 bases). Trimming left V 4 bases short and J 7 bases short, with 14 bases between. The V gene's germline CDR1 is SGDLS and CDR2 YYNGEE. The CDR3 contains 14 residues. The CDR3 spells CASSSRGGFGELFF. CDR3 sequence (DNA): TGTGCCAGCAGCTCCAGGGGAGGGTTCGGGGAGCTGTTTTTT.

This clonotype has a count of ten or more. V and J are TRBV11-2 and TRBJ2-2; D is perhaps TRBD1 (6 bases). The V end lost 0 bases, the J end lost 6 bases, and 8 bases lay between the germline ends. There are 14 residues in the CDR3. Germline assignment: CDR1 SGHAT and CDR2 FQNNGV. CDR3 sequence: CASSLDWGPGELFF. The CDR3 region has the DNA TGTGCCAGCAGCTTAGACTGGGGGCCCGGGGAGCTGTTTTTT.

This clonotype has a count of ten or more. The gene calls are TRBV12-3 or TRBV12-4 and TRBJ2-5; 9 positions match TRBD1. V lost 6 bases and J lost 6; bases outside the gene matches: 14. This CDR3 region has 16 residues. CDR3 in DNA: TGTGCCAGCAGGGCAGGGTGGACAGGGGTCATACAGACCCAGTACTTC. Its translation: CASRAGWTGVIQTQYF.

This clonotype was found many times. The chain combines TRBV13 with TRBJ2-5, with D perhaps assigned TRBD1 or TRBD2 (5 bases each). The CDR3 covers 16 residues. Germline V CDR1 and CDR2: PRHDT, FYEKMQ (reference sequence). The ends were cut back, 1 base at V and 1 base at J, with 13 bases in the middle. The CDR3 DNA sequence: TGTGCCAGCAGCTTAGACGGGGCTGCCGGCCAAGAGACCCAGTACTTC. As protein: CASSLDGAAGQETQYF.

This clonotype was counted ten times or more. The chain links TRBV5-1 to TRBJ2-2; D is undetermined. The V gene's germline CDR1 is SGHRS and CDR2 YFSETQ. CDR3 length equals 13 residues. The V end lost 3 bases, the J end lost 7 bases, and 10 bases lay between the germline ends. CDR3 nucleotide sequence: TGCGCCAGCAGCTACCGGTTGAGCGGGGAGCTGTTTTTT. Protein product: CASSYRLSGELFF. The complete variable domain, with remaining parts taken from reference TRBV5-1 and TRBJ2-2, reads KAGVTQTPRYLIKTRGQQVTLSCSPISGHRSVSWYQQTPGQGLQFLFEYFSETQRNKGNFPGRFSGRQFSNSRSEMNVSTLELGDSALYLCASSYRLSGELFFGEGSRLTVL.

This clonotype has only a few counts. This chain uses TRBV6-2 or TRBV6-3 with TRBJ1-1; D remains unclear. The CDR3 totals 13 residues. V was cut by 1 base and J by 4 bases, with 7 bases left in between. Germline CDR1 reads MNHEY; CDR2 reads SVGEGT. CDR3 in DNA: TGTGCCAGCAGTTACTACCGTCCCACTGAAGCTTTCTTT. Protein: CASSYYRPTEAFF.

A note on this clonotype: A much larger clone is a single base away; this may be a read error. The chain couples TRBV7-9 to TRBJ2-5; 7 bases align to TRBD1. This CDR3 has 13 residues. Germline V gene data show CDR1 as SEHNR and CDR2 as FQNEAQ (reference sequence). Written as DNA, the CDR3 is TGTGCCAGCAGCTCGACAGGGCAAGGGACCCAGTACTTC. It codes for CASSSTGQGTQYF.

This clonotype has at least ten counts. This chain's CDR3 is CASRPHTTNTEAFF. CDR3 sequence (DNA): TGTGCCAGCAGACCCCACACGACGAACACTGAAGCTTTCTTT. V gene TRBV7-8 combines with J gene TRBJ1-1, with D unclear. Germline CDR1 SGHVS, CDR2 FQNEAQ. Trimming removed 6 bases from V and 1 base from J, with 12 bases in between. The CDR3 is 14 residues long.

The sample holds many counts of this clonotype. The chain employs TRBV6-1 and TRBJ2-7; perhaps D is TRBD1 or TRBD2 (5 bases each). CDR3 length equals 12 residues. Germline V gene sequence: CDR1 MNHNS, CDR2 SASEGT. V lost 8 bases, J lost 6 bases, and 14 bases lay in between. The CDR3 spells CASGLVRGEQYF. Here the CDR3 DNA reads TGTGCCAGCGGCCTCGTGAGGGGCGAGCAGTACTTC.

Written as DNA, the CDR3 is TGTGCCACCAGCCCCAGCGGGACCCACGGAGGCTACACCTTC. The encoded protein is CATSPSGTHGGYTF. V and J are TRBV15 and TRBJ1-2; D possibly corresponds to TRBD1 (5 bases). With 5 bases removed from V and 8 bases from J, the gap between germline ends came to 18 bases. Germline V gene lookup returns CDR1 LNHNV and CDR2 YYDKDF (reference sequence). This CDR3 comprises 14 residues.

This clonotype was seen more than once but under ten times. The rearrangement joins TRBV7-1 to TRBJ2-5; 10 bases agree with TRBD1. TRBV7-1 is reported as an ORF; its role is uncertain. The V segment lost 6 bases and the J segment 0 bases; nucleotides outside the gene matches: 25. The CDR3 has 22 residues. CDR3 DNA: TGTGCCAGCAGTCACCCTCGGGACAGGGGTCCCTCAGGGCGGGAGGACCAAGAGACCCAGTACTTC. It codes for CASSHPRDRGPSGREDQETQYF.

The rearrangement uses TRBV6-2 or TRBV6-3 and TRBJ1-1; possible D gene TRBD1, 5 bases. The CDR3 consists of 15 residues. Germline CDR1 MNHEY, CDR2 SVGEGT. The V end was cut by 7 bases, the J end by 4 bases, with 19 bases between. For the CDR3, the DNA is TGTGCCAGCAACCTAGGGACGACCGGGGGCACTGAAGCTTTCTTT. It is translated as CASNLGTTGGTEAFF.

The CDR3 DNA is TGTGCCAGTAAGTACACGGCGGACCAGCCCCAGCATTTT. Amino acid sequence: CASKYTADQPQHF. This sequence joins TRBV19 and TRBJ1-5; D remains unclear. CDR1 LNHDA and CDR2 SQIVND come from the germline V gene (reference sequence). This CDR3 region has 13 residues. The V end lost 7 bases, the J end lost 7 bases, and 14 bases lay between the germline ends.

At least ten counts were recorded for this clonotype. The CDR3 DNA follows: TGTGCCAGCAGTTTCGGGGTACAGGGTACTGAAGCTTTCTTT. Its protein product is CASSFGVQGTEAFF. The chain joins TRBV6-2 or TRBV6-3 to TRBJ1-1; TRBD1 might be the D (6 bases). V was shortened by 4 bases and J by 5 bases, with 14 bases between the two germline ends. Germline V gene lookup returns CDR1 MNHEY and CDR2 SVGEGT. The length of the CDR3 is 14 residues.

This clonotype was picked up many times. This chain uses TRBV4-1 with TRBJ2-7; D may be TRBD2 (6 bases). The CDR3 is made up of 15 amino acids. Trimming took off 0 bases at V and 1 base at J, with 10 bases between the two ends. Germline assignment: CDR1 MGHRA and CDR2 YSYEKL. This CDR3 reads CASSQEWRVSYEQYF. CDR3 in DNA: TGCGCCAGCAGCCAAGAGTGGAGGGTATCCTACGAGCAGTACTTC.

V and J are TRBV12-3 or TRBV12-4 and TRBJ1-5; no firm D call. V was cut by 11 bases and J by 1 base, with 21 bases left in between. The CDR3 loop spans 16 amino acids. The CDR3 loop reads CAGIRGGLGSNQPQHF. DNA of the CDR3: TGTGCCGGCATCCGAGGAGGGTTGGGGAGCAATCAGCCCCAGCATTTT.